This T cell receptor beta chain stems from a study of T cell responses to AZD1222 COVID-19 vaccine. With 2 bases removed from V and 0 bases from J, the gap between germline ends came to 8 bases. CDR1 SGHRS and CDR2 YFSETQ come from the germline V gene. The CDR3 is 14 residues long. The method was immunoSEQ multiplex PCR; TCRdb's version includes in-frame clones alone and lacks a portion of them. Among about 94,000 clones listed, 85% were seen once. The chain has TRBV5-1 and TRBJ1-1; D remains ambiguous. The clonotype originates from an adult who received the AZD1222 COVID-19 vaccine. The sequencing used peripheral blood, collected 28 days after the second AZD1222 dose. The CDR3 DNA sequence: TGCGCCAGCAGCTTTCAGGAGATGAACACTGAAGCTTTCTTT. Its protein product is CASSFQEMNTEAFF.